Sequencing of this T cell receptor (beta chain) was carried out in a study of blood T cells in healthy people across ages. Study outcomes and limitations: Measured against age, TCR beta diversity per million T cells decreased in a roughly linear manner. Expanded clonotype shifts may have been confounded, as the donors had an unknown CMV status.

CDR1 and CDR2 from the germline V gene are SEHNR and FQNEAQ (reference sequence). The CDR3 consists of 14 residues. With regard to this clonotype: Antigen unknown. A junction end diverges from the germline sequence, so it may reflect a read error.

Together with a sample-barcoded 5' primer, a J-beta primer mix was included in a second PCR lasting roughly 6 to 12 cycles. TCRdb reprocessed the 5' RACE reads with MiXCR, giving one entry per CDR3 protein. Of about 780,000 distinct CDR3 sequences in the sample, about 47% were seen once. The TCR comes from a man at least 80 years old in good health. Sequenced: blood. The chain has TRBV7-9 and TRBJ1-4; the D is unclear. CDR3 in DNA: TGTGCCAGCAGCTTAAGGCGGCAGAATGAAAACCTGTTTTTT. Its translation is CASSLRRQNENLFF.